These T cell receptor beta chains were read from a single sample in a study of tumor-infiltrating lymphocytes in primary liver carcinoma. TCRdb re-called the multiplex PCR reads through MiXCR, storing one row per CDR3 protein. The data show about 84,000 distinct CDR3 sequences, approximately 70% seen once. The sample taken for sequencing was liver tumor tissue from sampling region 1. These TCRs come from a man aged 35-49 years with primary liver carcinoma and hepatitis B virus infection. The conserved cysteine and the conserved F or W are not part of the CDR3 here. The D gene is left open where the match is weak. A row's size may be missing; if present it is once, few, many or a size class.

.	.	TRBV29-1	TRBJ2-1	SVEDISGAPLPYSEQF
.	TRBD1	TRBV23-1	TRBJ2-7	ASSLALRDRVACEQY
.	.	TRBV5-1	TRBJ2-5	ASSLGGEDQETQY
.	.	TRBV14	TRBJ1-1	SSSQDRVEAF
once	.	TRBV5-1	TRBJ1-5	ASSYGDGGQPRR
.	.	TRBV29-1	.	SVRSDSNQPQY
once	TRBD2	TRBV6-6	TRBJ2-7	ASSYSSLAGACEQY
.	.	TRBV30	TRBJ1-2	AWGSRQRVYT
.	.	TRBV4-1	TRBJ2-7	VSSQGRTLGKQY
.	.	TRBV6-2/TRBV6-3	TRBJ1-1	VSSRGFDAF
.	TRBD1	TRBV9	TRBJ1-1	ASSVLTGETEAF
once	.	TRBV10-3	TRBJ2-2	DISVGGTANTWELF
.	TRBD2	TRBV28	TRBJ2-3	ASSLPLSGREDMQY
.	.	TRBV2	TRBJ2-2	ASIPDVTGELF
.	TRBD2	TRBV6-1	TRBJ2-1	AGSEGLASYYEQF
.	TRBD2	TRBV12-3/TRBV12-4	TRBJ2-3	ASRPTTSDIYIDTQY
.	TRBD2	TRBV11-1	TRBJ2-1	ASIRLPGGGYDEQF
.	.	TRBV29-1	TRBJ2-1	SVDDISGALLPYIEQF
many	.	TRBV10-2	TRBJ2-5	ASSESERGGETQY
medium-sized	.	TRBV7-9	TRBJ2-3	ASSISREEDTQY
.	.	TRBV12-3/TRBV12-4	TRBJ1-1	ASSLQVHDTEAF
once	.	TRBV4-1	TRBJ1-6	ASSQVSTGASSPFH
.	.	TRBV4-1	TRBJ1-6	AITQDGTGQNSPLH
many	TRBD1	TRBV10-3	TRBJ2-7	AISDTGTGGKYEQY
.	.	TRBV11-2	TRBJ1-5	ASSLELNRPQH
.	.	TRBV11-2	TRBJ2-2	VSSILEGAGELF
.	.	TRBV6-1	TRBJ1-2	AAHWGIGGYT
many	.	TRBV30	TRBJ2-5	AWNPGVETQY
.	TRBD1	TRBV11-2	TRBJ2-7	ASSLTGDRRYEQY
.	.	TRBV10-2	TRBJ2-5	ASSDQRLGNHGETQY
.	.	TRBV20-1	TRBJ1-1	CAGQNNEAF
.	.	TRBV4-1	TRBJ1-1	ASSQEGSITEAF
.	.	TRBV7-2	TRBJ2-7	ASSRGSGSYEQY
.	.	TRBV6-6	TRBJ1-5	AIRPGSDSNQPQH
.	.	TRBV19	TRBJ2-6	ASSIEGTLGTGADVLT
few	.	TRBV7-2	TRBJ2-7	ASSSGVSSAYEQY
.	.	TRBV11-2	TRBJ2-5	ASSFRARETQY
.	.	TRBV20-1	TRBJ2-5	SDRDHPEGGTQY
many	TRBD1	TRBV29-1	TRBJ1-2	SVGEQGYGYT
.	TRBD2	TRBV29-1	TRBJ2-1	SVLAGDRELF
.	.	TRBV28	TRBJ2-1	AGPRGDSYNEQF
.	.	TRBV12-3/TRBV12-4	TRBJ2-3	ASSPERVNTDTHY
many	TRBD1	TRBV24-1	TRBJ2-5	ATSDSRRDSQETQY
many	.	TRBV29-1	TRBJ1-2	SVEFDSLYGYT
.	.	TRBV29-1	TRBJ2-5	SGGDKEETQY
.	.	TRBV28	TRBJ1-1	ARSYRGSGGTEAF
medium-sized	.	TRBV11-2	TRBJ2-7	ASSPAGTTSYEQY
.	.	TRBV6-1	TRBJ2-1	ASSATVEGEQF
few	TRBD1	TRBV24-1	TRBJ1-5	ATSGGQDNQPQH
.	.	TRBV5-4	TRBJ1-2	ASIIGGAGFGYT
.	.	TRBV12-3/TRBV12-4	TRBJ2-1	ASRDSDDEQF
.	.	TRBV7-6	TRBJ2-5	ASSLDWGWGETQY
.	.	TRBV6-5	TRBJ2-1	DSSPMAGDNEQF
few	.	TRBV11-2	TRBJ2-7	VSSPTRATGEQY
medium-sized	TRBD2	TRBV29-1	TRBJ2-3	SVGPAGGHTDTQY
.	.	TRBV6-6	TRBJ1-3	ASSYRRSGNTIY
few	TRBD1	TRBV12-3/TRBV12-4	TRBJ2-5	ASSRGQGETHY
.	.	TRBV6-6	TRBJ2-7	ASSASGIQDEQY